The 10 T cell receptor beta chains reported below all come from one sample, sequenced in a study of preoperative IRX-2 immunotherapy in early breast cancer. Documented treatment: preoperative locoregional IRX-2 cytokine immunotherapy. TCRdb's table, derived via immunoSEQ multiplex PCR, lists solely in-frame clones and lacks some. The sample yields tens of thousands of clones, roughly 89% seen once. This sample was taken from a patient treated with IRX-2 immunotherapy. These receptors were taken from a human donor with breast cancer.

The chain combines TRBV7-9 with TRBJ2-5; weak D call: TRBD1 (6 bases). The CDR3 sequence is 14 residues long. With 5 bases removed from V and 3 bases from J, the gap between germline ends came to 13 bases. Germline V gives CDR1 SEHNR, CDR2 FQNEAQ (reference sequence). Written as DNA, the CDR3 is TGTGCCAGCAGCACACCGAGGGGGAAAGAGACCCAGTACTTC. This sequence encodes CASSTPRGKETQYF.

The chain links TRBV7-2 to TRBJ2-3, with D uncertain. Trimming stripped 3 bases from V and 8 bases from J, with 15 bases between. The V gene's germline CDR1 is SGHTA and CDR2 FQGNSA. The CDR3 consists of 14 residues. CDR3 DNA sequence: TGTGCCAGCAGCTTTCGAACAGAAGCCGCTACGCAGTATTTT. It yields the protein CASSFRTEAATQYF.

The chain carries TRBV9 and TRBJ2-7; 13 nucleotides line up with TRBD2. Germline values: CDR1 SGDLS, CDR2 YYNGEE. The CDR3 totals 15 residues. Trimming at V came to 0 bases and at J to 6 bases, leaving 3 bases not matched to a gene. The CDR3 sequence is CASSVGGTSGTEQYF. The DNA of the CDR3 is TGTGCCAGCAGCGTAGGTGGGACTAGCGGGACCGAGCAGTACTTC.

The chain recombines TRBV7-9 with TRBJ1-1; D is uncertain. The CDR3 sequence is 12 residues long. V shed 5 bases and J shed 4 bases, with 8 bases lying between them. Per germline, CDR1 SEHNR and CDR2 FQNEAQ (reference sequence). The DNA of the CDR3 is TGTGCCAGCAGCGGTATATTCACTGAAGCTTTCTTT. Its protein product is CASSGIFTEAFF.

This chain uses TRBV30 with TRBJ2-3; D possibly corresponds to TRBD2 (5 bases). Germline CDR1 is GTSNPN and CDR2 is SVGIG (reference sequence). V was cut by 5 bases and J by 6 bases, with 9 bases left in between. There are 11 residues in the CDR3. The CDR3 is CAWAGVDTQYF. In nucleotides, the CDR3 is TGTGCCTGGGCGGGCGTGGATACGCAGTATTTT.

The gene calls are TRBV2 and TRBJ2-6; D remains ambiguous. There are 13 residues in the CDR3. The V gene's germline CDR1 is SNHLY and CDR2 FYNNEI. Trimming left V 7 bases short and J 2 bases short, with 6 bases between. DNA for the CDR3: TGTGCCAGCATAACGGCTGGGGCCAACGTCCTGACTTTC. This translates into CASITAGANVLTF.

The CDR3 DNA is TGCGCCAGCAGTGAGTTGGGGACAGGGGGCGCGTCCGAGCAGTACTTC. Translated, it gives CASSELGTGGASEQYF. The chain combines TRBV10-2 with TRBJ2-7, with 12 positions matching TRBD1. In germline, CDR1 is WSHSY, CDR2 SAAADI. This CDR3 is 16 amino acids long. After removal of 1 base from V and 6 bases from J, the junction contained 7 bases not matched to a gene.

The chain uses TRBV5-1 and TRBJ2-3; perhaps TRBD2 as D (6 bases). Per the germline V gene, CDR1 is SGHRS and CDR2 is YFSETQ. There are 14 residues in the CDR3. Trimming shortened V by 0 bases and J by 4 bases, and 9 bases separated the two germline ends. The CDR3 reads CASSLELAADTQYF. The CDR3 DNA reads TGCGCCAGCAGCTTGGAACTAGCTGCAGATACGCAGTATTTT.

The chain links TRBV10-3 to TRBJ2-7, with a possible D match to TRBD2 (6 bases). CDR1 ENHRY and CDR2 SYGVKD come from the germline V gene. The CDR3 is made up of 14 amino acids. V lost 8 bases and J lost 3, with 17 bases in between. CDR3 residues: CAIRGEGESYEQYF. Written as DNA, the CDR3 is TGTGCCATCCGCGGGGAAGGAGAAAGCTACGAGCAGTACTTC.

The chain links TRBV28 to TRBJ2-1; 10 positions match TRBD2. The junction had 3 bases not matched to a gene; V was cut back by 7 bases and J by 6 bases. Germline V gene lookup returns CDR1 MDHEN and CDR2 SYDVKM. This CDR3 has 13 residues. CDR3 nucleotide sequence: TGTGCCAGCACAGCGGGAGGGCTCAATGAGCAGTTCTTC. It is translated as CASTAGGLNEQFF. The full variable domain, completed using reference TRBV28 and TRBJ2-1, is DVKVTQSSRYLVKRTGEKVFLECVQDMDHENMFWYRQDPGLGLRLIYFSYDVKMKEKGDIPEGYSVSREKKERFSLILESASTNQTSMYLCASTAGGLNEQFFGPGTRLTVL.